The sequence of this T cell receptor beta chain was determined in a study of cytomegalovirus exposure and HLA in healthy donors. Study-wide findings and caveats: Later analysis revealed greater clonal expansion in HLA-associated TCR beta chains than in equally common others. The authors enumerated roughly 160 TCR beta chains as linked to cytomegalovirus. Researchers reported from a later analysis that most CMV-associated TCR beta chains appeared HLA-restricted.

In the PCR, 60 Vbeta and 13 Jbeta primers were used. Sequencing was performed with immunoSEQ multiplex PCR; in TCRdb, only in-frame clones are kept and a portion is missing. The data contain roughly 140,000 clones, 82% of them singletons. The CDR3 length is 15 residues. Germline CDR1 is MGHRA and CDR2 is YSYEKL. Notes on this clone: The antigen remains undetermined. An end of the junction does not agree with germline; a read error may underlie this.

The sequence was collected from a male donor in good health and CMV-seronegative. The gene calls are TRBV4-1 and TRBJ2-1; D may be TRBD2 (5 bases). The specimen sequenced was PBMCs. The CDR3 spells CASSQDTGSCNEQFF. DNA of the CDR3: TGCGCCAGCAGCCAAGATACGGGGTCCTGCAATGAGCAGTTCTTC.